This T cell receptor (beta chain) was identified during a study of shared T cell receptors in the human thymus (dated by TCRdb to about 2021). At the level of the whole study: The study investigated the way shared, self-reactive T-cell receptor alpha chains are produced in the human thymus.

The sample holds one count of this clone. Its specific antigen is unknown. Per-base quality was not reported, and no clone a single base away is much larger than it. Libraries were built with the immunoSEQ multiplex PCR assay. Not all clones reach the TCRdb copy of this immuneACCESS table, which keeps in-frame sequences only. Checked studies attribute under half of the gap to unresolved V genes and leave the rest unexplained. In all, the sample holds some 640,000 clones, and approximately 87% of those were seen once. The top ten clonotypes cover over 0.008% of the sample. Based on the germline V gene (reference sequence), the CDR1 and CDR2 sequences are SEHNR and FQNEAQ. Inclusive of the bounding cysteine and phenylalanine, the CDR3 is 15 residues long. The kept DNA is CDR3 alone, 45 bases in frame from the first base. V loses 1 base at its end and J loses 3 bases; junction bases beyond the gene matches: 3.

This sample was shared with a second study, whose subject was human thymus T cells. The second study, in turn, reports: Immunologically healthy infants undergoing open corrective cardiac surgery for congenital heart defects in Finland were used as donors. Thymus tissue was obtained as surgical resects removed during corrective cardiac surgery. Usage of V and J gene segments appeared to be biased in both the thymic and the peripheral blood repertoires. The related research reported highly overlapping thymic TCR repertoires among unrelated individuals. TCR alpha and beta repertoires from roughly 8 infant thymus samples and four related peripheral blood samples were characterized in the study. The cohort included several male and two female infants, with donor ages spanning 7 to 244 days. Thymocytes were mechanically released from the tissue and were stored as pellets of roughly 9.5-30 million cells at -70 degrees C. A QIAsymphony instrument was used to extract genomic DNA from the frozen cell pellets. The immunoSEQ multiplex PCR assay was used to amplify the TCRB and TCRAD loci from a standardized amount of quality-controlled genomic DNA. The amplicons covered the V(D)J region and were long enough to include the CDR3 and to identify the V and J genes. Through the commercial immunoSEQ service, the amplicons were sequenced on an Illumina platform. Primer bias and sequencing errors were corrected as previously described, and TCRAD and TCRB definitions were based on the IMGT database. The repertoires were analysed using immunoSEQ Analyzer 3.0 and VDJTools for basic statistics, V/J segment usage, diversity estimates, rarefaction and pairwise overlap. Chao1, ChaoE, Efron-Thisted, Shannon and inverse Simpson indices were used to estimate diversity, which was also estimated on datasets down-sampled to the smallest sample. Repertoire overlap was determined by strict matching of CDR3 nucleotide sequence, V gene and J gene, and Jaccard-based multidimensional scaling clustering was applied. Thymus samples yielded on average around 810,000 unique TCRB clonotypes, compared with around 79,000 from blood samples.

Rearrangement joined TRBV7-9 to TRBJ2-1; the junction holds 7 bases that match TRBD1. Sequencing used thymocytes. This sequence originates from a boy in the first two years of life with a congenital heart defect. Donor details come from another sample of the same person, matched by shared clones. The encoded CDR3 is CASSLGQGLYNEQFF. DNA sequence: TGTGCCAGCAGCTTAGGACAGGGTCTCTACAATGAGCAGTTCTTC.